These 22 T cell receptor beta chains originate from one sample sequenced in a study of shared clonotypes between healthy human individuals. TCRdb's copy holds only in-frame clones and misses some; the assay was immunoSEQ multiplex PCR. The sample contains some 1.5 million clones, about 98% of which appear only once. The sample was naive CD4+ T cells sorted from blood. Subset here: CD45RA+ positively selected. Receptors originate from a young man in good health.

The gene calls are TRBV25-1 and TRBJ1-1; no firm D call. V was trimmed by 4 bases and J by 6 bases, leaving 9 bases between them. The CDR3 has 12 residues. Germline V gives CDR1 MGHDK, CDR2 SYGVNS. The CDR3 region is CASSAGEAEAFF. In nucleotides, the CDR3 is TGTGCCAGCAGTGCTGGGGAAGCTGAAGCTTTCTTT.

This rearrangement joins TRBV6-5 to TRBJ2-7; TRBD2 agrees at 7 bases. V was pared by 3 bases and J by 5 bases, with 7 bases of the junction left unmatched. Germline V CDR1 and CDR2: MNHEY, SVGAGI. The CDR3 is made up of 14 amino acids. The CDR3 region is CASSYVGGPHEQYF. As DNA, the CDR3 is TGTGCCAGCAGTTATGTGGGAGGGCCCCACGAGCAGTACTTC.

The rearrangement joins TRBV10-3 to TRBJ2-7; 7 positions agree with TRBD1. J was trimmed by 3 bases and V by 9 bases; bases with no gene match: 5. CDR1 is ENHRY, CDR2 SYGVKD, per germline. This CDR3 spans 12 amino acids. The CDR3 sequence: CAMQDRDYEQYF. The CDR3 nucleotides are TGTGCCATGCAAGACAGGGACTACGAGCAGTACTTC.

The chain uses TRBV6-6 and TRBJ1-1; tentative D call: TRBD1 (5 bases). Germline V gene data show CDR1 as MNHNY and CDR2 as SVGAGI (reference sequence). The CDR3 contains 15 residues. Trimming pared 5 bases from V and 1 base from J, leaving 14 bases between. CDR3 coding DNA: TGTGCCAGCAGTCCCTCTGACAGTTGGAACACTGAAGCTTTCTTT. Amino acid sequence: CASSPSDSWNTEAFF.

V usage is TRBV11-3 and J usage is TRBJ2-1; 13 bases agree with TRBD2. J gave up 5 bases and V 5 bases, and 3 bases lay outside the gene matches. The length of the CDR3 is 15 residues. Germline V gene sequence: CDR1 SGHNT, CDR2 YENEEA. This CDR3 reads CASSPGLAGDNEQFF. CDR3 coding DNA: TGTGCCAGCAGCCCCGGACTAGCGGGAGACAATGAGCAGTTCTTC.

This clone was detected once. The genes are TRBV5-1 and TRBJ2-7; 8 nucleotides align to TRBD1. There are 14 residues in the CDR3. Trimming took 2 bases from V and 6 from J; bases not matched to a gene: 7. In germline, CDR1 is SGHRS, CDR2 YFSETQ. For the CDR3, the DNA is TGCGCCAGCAGCTTACCAGGGGGCTTTTCCGAGCAGTACTTC. Amino acids: CASSLPGGFSEQYF.

The gene calls are TRBV18 and TRBJ2-3, with D unresolved. V lost 6 bases and J 6 bases, leaving 16 bases between the germline ends. Per germline, CDR1 KGHSH and CDR2 LQKENI. CDR3 length equals 14 residues. The chain's CDR3 is CASSNTAALDTQYF. In nucleotides, the CDR3 is TGTGCCAGCTCTAATACCGCGGCCCTCGATACGCAGTATTTT.

The CDR3 region is CAWSVEKLADTQYF. In DNA form, the CDR3 reads TGTGCCTGGAGTGTCGAAAAATTAGCAGATACGCAGTATTTT. The chain has TRBV30 and TRBJ2-3; the D is unclear. Looked up from germline, CDR1 is GTSNPN and CDR2 is SVGIG (reference sequence). CDR3 length: 14 amino acids. Trimming took 0 bases from V and 4 from J, leaving 11 bases between them.

Regarding this clone: Other DNA sequences in the same sample also yield this CDR3. The V gene is TRBV10-3, the J gene TRBJ1-1, with D hard to call. V lost 4 bases, J lost 1 base, and 7 bases lay in between. The CDR3 has 13 residues. Germline V gene sequence: CDR1 ENHRY, CDR2 SYGVKD. As DNA, the CDR3 is TGTGCCATCAGTGTGGCGGGGAACACTGAAGCTTTCTTT. Translated: CAISVAGNTEAFF.

The rearrangement joins TRBV10-3 to TRBJ1-2, with 9 nucleotides matching TRBD1. The CDR3 contains 14 residues. Germline CDR1 ENHRY, CDR2 SYGVKD. The J segment lost 6 bases and the V segment lost 8 bases, leaving 10 bases of the junction unmatched. The CDR3 region has the DNA TGTGCCATCCAGGGGCTAACAGGGGGCGATGGCTACACCTTC. This gives the protein CAIQGLTGGDGYTF.

The J gene is TRBJ2-7, the V gene TRBV9; a weak D match, TRBD1 (6 bases). The CDR3 loop spans 12 amino acids. From germline, CDR1 is SGDLS and CDR2 YYNGEE. V shed 4 bases and J shed 6 bases, with 11 bases lying between them. The CDR3 bases are TGTGCCAGCAGCCAGGGGTCGGGCGAGCAGTACTTC. Its protein is CASSQGSGEQYF.

V usage is TRBV5-4 and J usage is TRBJ2-1, with 14 bases aligning to TRBD2. In germline, CDR1 is SGHNT, CDR2 YYREEE (reference sequence). This CDR3 is built from 16 residues. V was clipped by 6 bases and J by 8 bases; unmatched bases: 10. CDR3 coding DNA: TGTGCCAGCACCCTCCGGGGACTAGCGGGAGAGGATGAGCAGTTCTTC. This sequence encodes CASTLRGLAGEDEQFF.

V gene TRBV9 combines with J gene TRBJ2-1; TRBD2 matches 9 bases. V gave up 7 bases and J gave up 6 bases; unmatched junction bases: 11. The CDR3 has 15 residues. Germline V CDR1 and CDR2: SGDLS, YYNGEE. The DNA of the CDR3 is TGTGCCAGCGACGTAGGGGCTAGCGGGATCAATGAGCAGTTCTTC. Residues: CASDVGASGINEQFF.

The chain links TRBV10-2 to TRBJ1-3; 9 bases are shared with TRBD1. This CDR3 is 18 amino acids long. The V and J ends lost 6 bases and 2 bases, in that order; junction bases with no gene match: 14. Germline lookup yields CDR1 WSHSY and CDR2 SAAADI. Written as DNA, the CDR3 is TGCGCCAGCAGCGCGACCAACCCACAGGGGGCAGCTGGAAACACCATATATTTT. Encoded protein: CASSATNPQGAAGNTIYF.

The rearrangement uses TRBV18 and TRBJ1-4; D is possibly TRBD1 (6 bases). V was shortened by 5 bases and J by 8 bases, with 18 bases between the two germline ends. The CDR3 is 15 residues long. Per the germline V gene, CDR1 is KGHSH and CDR2 is LQKENI. Here the CDR3 DNA reads TGTGCCAGCTCAACTCTGGACAGTCTGGGAGAAAAACTGTTTTTT. Its translation is CASSTLDSLGEKLFF.

The chain carries TRBV7-9 and TRBJ2-1, with a tentative D call TRBD2 (6 bases). CDR3 length equals 15 residues. Trimming took off 5 bases at V and 0 bases at J, with 11 bases between the two ends. Germline CDR1 SEHNR, CDR2 FQNEAQ (reference sequence). This CDR3 is CASSRGISSYNEQFF. The CDR3 DNA sequence: TGTGCCAGCAGCCGGGGGATTAGCTCCTACAATGAGCAGTTCTTC.

The rearrangement joins TRBV9 to TRBJ1-4, with 8 bases that match TRBD1. Germline trimming cut 4 bases from V and 7 bases from J; bases unmatched to any gene: 12. Germline lookup yields CDR1 SGDLS and CDR2 YYNGEE. The CDR3 is 16 residues long. The CDR3 coding sequence is TGTGCCAGCAGCCCAATCCAGGGGGCGACCGGTGAAAAACTGTTTTTT. This codes for CASSPIQGATGEKLFF.

Points on this clone: The same CDR3 is also encoded by other DNA sequences in this sample. V is TRBV5-4 and J is TRBJ2-3, with D uncertain. The V gene lost 4 bases and the J gene lost 0 bases, with 6 bases spanning the gap. Germline V CDR1 and CDR2: SGHNT, YYREEE (reference sequence). This CDR3 contains 13 residues. This CDR3 reads CASSPSSTDTQYF. The CDR3, as DNA: TGTGCCAGCAGCCCTAGTAGCACAGATACGCAGTATTTT.

This clone has just one count. The chain recombines TRBV27 with TRBJ2-1; 7 bases align to TRBD1. The J segment lost 3 bases and the V segment lost 4 bases, leaving 6 bases of the junction unmatched. The length of the CDR3 is 15 residues. Germline V lookup: CDR1 MNHEY, CDR2 SMNVEV (reference sequence). In DNA, the CDR3 is TGTGCCAGCAGTTCCCGGGACAGCTACTACAATGAGCAGTTCTTC. It yields the protein CASSSRDSYYNEQFF.

Regarding this clone: In the same sample, other DNA sequences code for this CDR3. The chain uses TRBV7-9 and TRBJ2-1, with 10 bases that match TRBD2. The junction had 6 bases not matched to a gene; V was cut back by 1 base and J by 3 bases. Germline loops: CDR1 SEHNR, CDR2 FQNEAQ (reference sequence). This CDR3 contains 17 residues. CDR3: CASSLGSLAGVYNEQFF. The CDR3 DNA reads as TGTGCCAGCAGCTTAGGATCTCTAGCGGGAGTCTACAATGAGCAGTTCTTC. Filled out from reference TRBV7-9 and TRBJ2-1, the complete variable domain reads DTGVSQNPRHKITKRGQNVTFRCDPISEHNRLYWYRQTLGQGPEFLTYFQNEAQLEKSRLLSDRFSAERPKGSFSTLEIQRTEQGDSAMYLCASSLGSLAGVYNEQFFGPGTRLTVL.

The genes are TRBV2 and TRBJ1-2; 7 bases are a match to TRBD1. Germline CDR1 reads SNHLY; CDR2 reads FYNNEI. This CDR3 spans 13 amino acids. J gave up 7 bases and V 1 base, and 3 bases lay outside the gene matches. Here the CDR3 reads CASSEETGSGYTF. The CDR3 DNA reads TGTGCCAGCAGTGAAGAGACAGGGAGTGGCTACACCTTC.

V is TRBV19 and J is TRBJ2-7; 9 bases line up with TRBD1. CDR1 LNHDA and CDR2 SQIVND come from the germline V gene (reference sequence). J was trimmed by 3 bases and V by 6 bases; bases with no gene match: 3. The CDR3 covers 13 residues. In DNA form, the CDR3 reads TGTGCCAGTAGAGGGACAGGGCTCTACGAGCAGTACTTC. Translated: CASRGTGLYEQYF.